Below, 14 T cell receptor beta chains from the same sample are listed, as sequenced in a study of T cell repertoires in cytomegalovirus infection. Their cognate antigens are unknown. From the reads, TCRdb called clonotypes with MiXCR, one entry per CDR3 protein. The table shows tens of thousands of distinct CDR3 sequences, with around 18% occurring only once. The sample consisted of CD8+ T cells from cultured PBMCs, taken from culture after CMV antigen stimulation. The receptors derive from a human donor in good health (CMV status not recorded). Some clones in this sample may be carry-over from other donors' samples.

In its sample, this clonotype was seen a few times. This chain connects TRBV9 to TRBJ2-3; 8 bases line up with TRBD2. The CDR3 runs to 15 residues. Germline CDR1 is SGDLS and CDR2 is YYNGEE. Trimming at V came to 4 bases and at J to 3 bases, leaving 7 bases not matched to a gene. CDR3 sequence (DNA): TGTGCCAGCAGCAGGGGCGGGAGGTTAACAGATACGCAGTATTTT. The encoded protein is CASSRGGRLTDTQYF.

The rearrangement uses TRBV7-3 and TRBJ2-1; TRBD2 aligns across 10 bases. The CDR3 is made up of 19 amino acids. From germline, CDR1 is SGHTA and CDR2 FQGTGA. Trimming took 2 bases from V and 8 from J; bases not matched to a gene: 18. CDR3: CASSLPLNRAGGPFYEQFF. CDR3 nucleotides: TGTGCCAGCAGCTTACCCTTGAACAGAGCGGGGGGGCCTTTCTATGAGCAGTTCTTC. Full variable domain (rest looked up from reference TRBV7-3 and TRBJ2-1): GAGVSQTPSNKVTEKGKYVELRCDPISGHTALYWYRQSLGQGPEFLIYFQGTGAADDSGLPNDRFFAVRPEGSVSTLKIQRTERGDSAVYLCASSLPLNRAGGPFYEQFFGPGTRLTVL.

This clonotype was observed a few times. The rearrangement links TRBV19 to TRBJ2-1; 8 bases line up with TRBD1. The junction had 13 bases not matched to a gene; V was cut back by 4 bases and J by 8 bases. The CDR3 runs to 16 residues. Germline CDR1 reads LNHDA; CDR2 reads SQIVND (reference sequence). The DNA of the CDR3 is TGTGCCAGTAGTACGGACCGGGACAGGTCCGGTTATGAGCAGTTCTTC. This codes for CASSTDRDRSGYEQFF.

This clonotype was seen more than once but under ten times. V usage is TRBV7-6 and J usage is TRBJ2-7, with 8 bases identical to TRBD1. Germline assignment: CDR1 SGHVS and CDR2 FNYEAQ. V was clipped by 4 bases and J by 7 bases; unmatched bases: 12. The CDR3 contains 15 residues. DNA for the CDR3: TGTGCCAGCAGCTCTTCCCGGGACAGGACTGAAGAGCAGTACTTC. It encodes CASSSSRDRTEEQYF.

This clonotype appeared once. The chain combines TRBV11-1 with TRBJ2-7, with unresolved D. Germline V gene data show CDR1 as SGHAT and CDR2 as FQDESV (reference sequence). This CDR3 has 14 residues. V was trimmed by 5 bases and J by 3 bases, leaving 14 bases between them. The CDR3 DNA reads as TGTGCCAGCAGCGCTCGGACGGATGACTACGAGCAGTACTTC. Encoded protein: CASSARTDDYEQYF.

This clonotype was detected many times. The V gene is TRBV4-1, the J gene TRBJ2-7; TRBD1 matches 7 bases. CDR1 MGHRA and CDR2 YSYEKL come from the germline V gene. Unmatched junction bases numbered 5, after V lost 0 bases and J lost 3 bases. This CDR3 comprises 15 residues. CDR3 DNA: TGCGCCAGCAGCCAAGAACAGGGGAAGGGCTACGAGCAGTACTTC. It translates to CASSQEQGKGYEQYF.

This clonotype showed up just a few times. The chain recombines TRBV7-8 with TRBJ1-1, with D possibly TRBD1 on 5 matching bases. CDR3 length: 14 residues. V lost 3 bases, J lost 0 bases, and 8 bases lay in between. Germline lookup yields CDR1 SGHVS and CDR2 FQNEAQ. The CDR3 spells CASSFQDMNTEAFF. CDR3 bases: TGTGCCAGCAGCTTTCAGGACATGAACACTGAAGCTTTCTTT.

This clonotype has more than one count but fewer than ten. The chain joins TRBV7-6 to TRBJ2-1; tentative D call: TRBD1 (5 bases). The CDR3 is made up of 15 amino acids. Germline CDR1 is SGHVS and CDR2 is FNYEAQ. Trimming took 6 bases from V and 1 from J, leaving 13 bases between them. The chain's CDR3 is CASSRFKGSYNEQFF. The DNA of the CDR3 is TGTGCCAGCAGTCGATTCAAGGGGTCCTACAATGAGCAGTTCTTC.

J is TRBJ1-1 and V is TRBV7-6, with no clear D. Deletions cut 2 bases from V and 3 bases from J, with 10 bases between. Germline V gene lookup returns CDR1 SGHVS and CDR2 FNYEAQ. The CDR3 totals 14 residues. The chain's CDR3 is CASSLLGRDTEAFF. The CDR3 nucleotides are TGTGCCAGCAGCTTATTAGGAAGGGACACTGAAGCTTTCTTT.

CDR3 residues: CSARVAGGPKPDTQYF. The DNA for the CDR3 is TGCAGTGCTCGGGTAGCGGGGGGGCCTAAGCCAGATACGCAGTATTTT. The chain couples TRBV20-1 to TRBJ2-3; 11 nucleotides line up with TRBD2. The CDR3 is 16 residues long. Germline V gives CDR1 DFQATT, CDR2 SNEGSKA (reference sequence). V lost 5 bases, J lost 4 bases, and 11 bases stayed unmatched.

This clonotype was observed a few times. The chain couples TRBV7-2 to TRBJ1-5, with D uncertain. The CDR3 contains 15 residues. Trimming shortened V by 5 bases and J by 5 bases, and 16 bases separated the two germline ends. Germline loops: CDR1 SGHTA, CDR2 FQGNSA. The CDR3 DNA follows: TGTGCCAGCAGCCCCCGGGGAAACGGGGATCAGCCCCAGCATTTT. It yields the protein CASSPRGNGDQPQHF.

Only a few counts were recorded for this clonotype. The chain has TRBV12-3 or TRBV12-4 and TRBJ1-3, with D unclear. CDR3 length: 15 residues. V lost 8 bases, J lost 3 bases, and 17 bases lay in between. CDR3 sequence: CASDGRAPLGNTIYF. DNA for the CDR3: TGTGCCAGCGACGGACGGGCTCCCCTTGGAAACACCATATATTTT.

This clonotype came up a few times. CDR3 region: CASSVGVAETQYF. CDR3 DNA sequence: TGTGCCAGCAGCGTGGGAGTTGCAGAGACCCAGTACTTC. The chain recombines TRBV6-6 with TRBJ2-5; the D gene is possibly TRBD2 (5 bases). V was shortened by 6 bases and J by 4 bases, with 12 bases between the two germline ends. Germline assignment: CDR1 MNHNY and CDR2 SVGAGI (reference sequence). The CDR3 spans 13 residues.

The chain links TRBV12-3 or TRBV12-4 to TRBJ1-6; no clear D gene. The CDR3 has 16 amino acids. V lost 2 bases and J lost 2, with 10 bases in between. CDR3 sequence: CASSLRAVTYNSPLHF. In DNA, the CDR3 is TGTGCCAGCAGTTTAAGGGCGGTTACCTATAATTCACCCCTCCACTTT.